Sequencing of this T cell receptor beta chain was carried out in a study of T cell changes during pregnancy in multiple sclerosis. The data were produced by immunoSEQ multiplex PCR, yet TCRdb's version contains in-frame clones alone and is incomplete. The table lists about 35,000 clones, around nine tenths of them singletons. The specimen comprised CD4+ T cells from peripheral blood mononuclear cells, sampled after pregnancy. This TCR came from a female donor in good health, enrolled as a control in a pregnancy study.

DNA for the CDR3: TGTGCCAGCAGCAAATCACTAGCGGCTAGCACAGATACGCAGTATTTT. Translating it yields CASSKSLAASTDTQYF. The chain recombines TRBV9 with TRBJ2-3; TRBD2 matches 8 bases. The CDR3 sequence is 16 residues long. The J segment lost 0 bases and the V segment lost 4 bases, leaving 7 bases of the junction unmatched. Germline V gene sequence: CDR1 SGDLS, CDR2 YYNGEE.